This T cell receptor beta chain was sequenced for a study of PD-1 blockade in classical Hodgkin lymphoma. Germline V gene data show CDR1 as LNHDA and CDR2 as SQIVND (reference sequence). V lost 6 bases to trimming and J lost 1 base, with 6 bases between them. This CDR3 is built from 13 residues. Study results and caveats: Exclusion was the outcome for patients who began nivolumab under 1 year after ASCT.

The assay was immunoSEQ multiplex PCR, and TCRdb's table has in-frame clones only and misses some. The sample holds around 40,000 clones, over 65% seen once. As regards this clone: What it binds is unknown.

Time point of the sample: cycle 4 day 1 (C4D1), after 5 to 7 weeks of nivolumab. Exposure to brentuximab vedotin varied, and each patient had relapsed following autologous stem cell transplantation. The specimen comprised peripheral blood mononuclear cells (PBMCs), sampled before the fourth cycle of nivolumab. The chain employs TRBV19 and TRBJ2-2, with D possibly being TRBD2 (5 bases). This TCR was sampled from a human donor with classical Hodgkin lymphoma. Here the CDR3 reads CASRGRNTGELFF. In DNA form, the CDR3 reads TGTGCCAGTAGAGGGAGGAACACCGGGGAGCTGTTTTTT.